Listed here are 29 T cell receptor beta chains from one sample, sequenced in a study of post-analysis software for immune sequencing data. Built from TCR beta cDNA, the libraries had unique molecular identifiers in them. MiXCR was run by TCRdb on the PCR reads, yielding one entry per CDR3 protein. The table lists fewer than 550,000 distinct CDR3 sequences, around 36% of them singletons, with 4.5% to 7.5% in the top ten. No antigen has been assigned to these receptors. Study-wide results and limits: Patients showed TRBV5-6, TRBV5-1 and TRBV20-1 among five TRBV segments more frequent than in controls.

Sequenced: blood. The receptors stem from a girl between 2 and 17 years old with multiple sclerosis.

In its sample, this clonotype was seen a few times. The chain joins TRBV5-1 to TRBJ1-2; D may be TRBD1 (6 bases). CDR3 length: 16 amino acids. Germline CDR1 reads SGHRS; CDR2 reads YFSETQ. V was pared by 4 bases and J by 8 bases, with 24 bases between. The chain's CDR3 is CASSLVTGGSSGGYTF. Written as DNA, the CDR3 is TGCGCCAGCAGCCTCGTCACGGGGGGCTCCTCTGGAGGCTACACCTTC.

V is TRBV4-1 and J is TRBJ2-7, with D maybe TRBD2 (5 bases). CDR3 length: 11 residues. Germline CDR1 is MGHRA and CDR2 is YSYEKL. V was cut by 11 bases and J by 5 bases, with 13 bases left in between. CDR3 nucleotide sequence: TGCGCCCCCCCCTTGAGGGACGAGCAGTACTTC. It is translated as CAPPLRDEQYF.

The rearrangement uses TRBV29-1 and TRBJ2-3; tentatively, D is TRBD2 (6 bases). The CDR3 has 14 residues. CDR1 and CDR2 (germline): SQVTM, ANQGSEA. Trimming stripped 2 bases from V and 0 bases from J, with 9 bases between. CDR3 sequence reads: CSVEIGTSTDTQYF. The CDR3 DNA follows: TGCAGCGTTGAAATTGGGACTAGCACAGATACGCAGTATTTT.

In its sample, this clonotype was seen once. This may come from a read error, since a much larger clone is one base off. The CDR3: CSARGRRQETQCF. The DNA of the CDR3 is TGCAGTGCTAGGGGACGGAGACAAGAGACCCAGTGCTTC. The V call is TRBV20-1, the J call TRBJ2-5, with D perhaps TRBD1 or TRBD2 (5 bases each). Germline CDR1 and CDR2: DFQATT and SNEGSKA (reference sequence). The CDR3 runs 13 residues.

V usage is TRBV7-8 and J usage is TRBJ2-7; perhaps D is TRBD1 or TRBD2 (6 bases each). In germline, CDR1 is SGHVS, CDR2 FQNEAQ. V lost 3 bases and J 9 bases, leaving 9 bases between the germline ends. The CDR3 extends over 11 amino acids. CDR3 DNA sequence: TGTGCCAGCAGCTTCGGGGGCAGGCAGTACTTC. Translation gives CASSFGGRQYF.

This chain joins TRBV20-1 and TRBJ1-3; 10 bases are a match to TRBD1. The CDR3 sequence is 15 residues long. V shed 6 bases, J shed 1 base, and the junction held 6 bases outside the gene matches. Germline V CDR1 and CDR2: DFQATT, SNEGSKA (reference sequence). CDR3 residues: CSAKTGGWSGNTIYF. The CDR3 DNA reads TGCAGTGCAAAGACAGGGGGCTGGTCTGGAAACACCATATATTTT.

This clonotype has a handful of counts. DNA for the CDR3: TGCGCCAGCAGCCTGGGGGATTACGTTAACACTGAAGCTTTCTTT. This sequence encodes CASSLGDYVNTEAFF. The chain carries TRBV5-1 and TRBJ1-1; a possible D gene is TRBD1 (5 bases). V was clipped by 4 bases and J by 2 bases, with 15 bases between them. This CDR3 has 15 amino acids. The germline V gene has CDR1 SGHRS and CDR2 YFSETQ.

This clonotype was detected ten times or more. The junction departs from the called germline gene at one end, perhaps through a read error. The chain couples TRBV5-1 to TRBJ1-5; D is undetermined. Germline CDR1 and CDR2: SGHRS and YFSETQ. CDR3 length: 13 amino acids. In DNA, the CDR3 is TGTGCCAGCAGCTTCTCCAGCAATCAGCCCCAGCATTTT. Translation: CASSFSSNQPQHF.

This clonotype was detected only a few times. The gene calls are TRBV7-2 and TRBJ1-1; perhaps TRBD1 as D (5 bases). The CDR3 runs 14 residues. From germline, CDR1 is SGHTA and CDR2 FQGNSA. Trimming cost V 0 bases and J 6 bases, with 11 bases left between them. This CDR3 reads CASSLAPGTAEAFF. The CDR3 DNA follows: TGTGCCAGCAGCTTAGCCCCGGGGACCGCTGAAGCTTTCTTT.

The CDR3 loop is CAISEPPGTTEAFF. For the CDR3, the DNA is TGTGCCATCAGTGAGCCTCCCGGGACGACTGAAGCTTTCTTT. The chain joins TRBV10-3 to TRBJ1-1, with D maybe TRBD1 (5 bases). Trimming left V 2 bases short and J 5 bases short, with 12 bases between. The CDR3 covers 14 residues. Germline V CDR1 and CDR2: ENHRY, SYGVKD.

The rearrangement joins TRBV6-1 to TRBJ2-3; the match to TRBD2 covers 9 bases. This CDR3 contains 20 residues. Germline CDR1 MNHNS, CDR2 SASEGT. Trimming at V came to 7 bases and at J to 3 bases, leaving 23 bases not matched to a gene. The CDR3 DNA reads as TGTGCCAGCACCAAGGGGATAGGGAGCGGGGGGTGGATTCAAACAGATACGCAGTATTTT. It translates to CASTKGIGSGGWIQTDTQYF.

This clonotype was counted between two and nine times. The V gene is TRBV5-1, the J gene TRBJ1-1; perhaps TRBD1 as D (6 bases). Germline loops: CDR1 SGHRS, CDR2 YFSETQ. The CDR3 sequence is 13 residues long. With 4 bases removed from V and 7 bases from J, the gap between germline ends came to 14 bases. The CDR3 sequence: CASSPPGHIEAFF. Written as DNA, the CDR3 is TGCGCCAGCAGCCCACCGGGACACATTGAAGCTTTCTTT.

The V gene is TRBV20-1, the J gene TRBJ2-1; TRBD2 agrees at 8 bases. CDR1 DFQATT and CDR2 SNEGSKA come from the germline V gene (reference sequence). V gave up 6 bases and J gave up 10 bases; unmatched junction bases: 5. This CDR3 contains 11 residues. The CDR3 loop is CSAPGGHEQFF. CDR3 DNA: TGCAGTGCGCCGGGGGGGCACGAGCAGTTCTTC.

In this sample, this clonotype turned up many times. V usage is TRBV10-3 and J usage is TRBJ2-7; 7 bases line up with TRBD1. V gave up 2 bases and J gave up 5 bases; unmatched junction bases: 9. This CDR3 has 15 amino acids. In germline, CDR1 is ENHRY, CDR2 SYGVKD. CDR3 amino acids: CAISEDHRGLDEQYF. DNA of the CDR3: TGTGCCATCAGTGAGGATCACAGGGGTTTGGACGAGCAGTACTTC.

The V and J genes are TRBV20-1 and TRBJ2-5; 11 positions agree with TRBD2. Trimming at V came to 3 bases and at J to 4 bases, leaving 16 bases not matched to a gene. This CDR3 has 18 residues. Germline-derived CDR1 and CDR2 are DFQATT and SNEGSKA (reference sequence). The CDR3 DNA follows: TGCAGTGCTAGTTTCCATAGCGGGGGGGCGAGCTTCAGAGAGACCCAGTACTTC. This codes for CSASFHSGGASFRETQYF.

The chain's CDR3 is CASSPLTGGNEQYF. In DNA, the CDR3 is TGCGCCAGCAGCCCCCTTACAGGGGGCAACGAGCAGTACTTC. The chain uses TRBV5-1 and TRBJ2-7; 9 bases agree with TRBD1. CDR1 SGHRS and CDR2 YFSETQ come from the germline V gene. This CDR3 is 14 amino acids long. V lost 4 bases to trimming and J lost 5 bases; unmatched junction nucleotides: 7.

Concerning this clonotype: A read error may explain this, as a much larger clone is one base away. V and J are TRBV6-6 and TRBJ2-3; 8 bases fit TRBD1. The germline V gene has CDR1 MNHNY and CDR2 SVGAGI (reference sequence). The CDR3 loop spans 16 amino acids. For the CDR3, the DNA is TGTGTCAGCAGCATCCGACAGGGGCCCCCCACAGATACGCAGTATTTT. Protein sequence: CVSSIRQGPPTDTQYF.

This chain joins TRBV20-1 and TRBJ2-3, with 8 bases that match TRBD2. Losses at the gene ends were 0 bases for V and 2 bases for J; bases not matched to a gene: 7. CDR3 size: 16 residues. Germline CDR1 DFQATT, CDR2 SNEGSKA (reference sequence). CDR3 loop: CSARDRTGGTTDTQYF. As DNA, the CDR3 is TGCAGTGCTAGAGATCGGACGGGGGGGACCACAGATACGCAGTATTTT.

This clonotype came up a few times. The chain uses TRBV20-1 and TRBJ1-4; D unclear. The CDR3 spans 12 residues. Looked up from germline, CDR1 is DFQATT and CDR2 is SNEGSKA (reference sequence). The V gene lost 7 bases and the J gene lost 7 bases, with 13 bases spanning the gap. The CDR3 bases are TGCAGTGTCGTTAATCGCGCTGAAAAACTGTTTTTT. Protein product: CSVVNRAEKLFF.

The chain has TRBV20-1 and TRBJ2-5; 8 nucleotides match TRBD2. CDR3 size: 15 residues. V lost 0 bases to trimming and J lost 11 bases; unmatched junction nucleotides: 14. CDR1 is DFQATT and CDR2 is SNEGSKA in the germline V gene (reference sequence). CDR3 residues: CSARESGGQYNEQYF. CDR3 DNA: TGCAGTGCTAGAGAAAGCGGGGGCCAATACAATGAGCAGTACTTC.

The chain recombines TRBV20-1 with TRBJ2-7, with a weak D call TRBD1 (6 bases). Germline assignment: CDR1 DFQATT and CDR2 SNEGSKA (reference sequence). Trimming took off 0 bases at V and 4 bases at J, with 16 bases between the two ends. This CDR3 spans 15 amino acids. The CDR3 sequence is CSAREGAPGGYEQYF. For the CDR3, the DNA is TGCAGTGCTAGAGAGGGGGCCCCTGGGGGTTACGAGCAGTACTTC.

The chain joins TRBV20-1 to TRBJ1-4; possible D gene TRBD1, 5 bases. V lost 1 base and J 5 bases, leaving 11 bases between the germline ends. The CDR3 covers 14 residues. The V gene's germline CDR1 is DFQATT and CDR2 SNEGSKA (reference sequence). The CDR3 protein is CSARGGGENEKLFF. The CDR3 region has the DNA TGCAGTGCTAGAGGGGGAGGGGAGAATGAAAAACTGTTTTTT.

This clonotype occurred a few times. The chain carries TRBV7-6 and TRBJ1-2, with TRBD1 as a possible D gene (5 bases). Germline CDR1 and CDR2: SGHVS and FNYEAQ. The CDR3 is made up of 13 amino acids. Trimming took 4 bases from V and 2 from J, leaving 8 bases between them. The CDR3 coding sequence is TGTGCCAGCAGCTCTCCAGGGAACTATGGCTACACCTTC. Its protein is CASSSPGNYGYTF.

The V call is TRBV20-1, the J call TRBJ1-1; tentatively, D is TRBD1 (6 bases). The CDR3 spans 14 residues. Germline V CDR1 and CDR2: DFQATT, SNEGSKA (reference sequence). V was cut by 6 bases and J by 10 bases, with 24 bases left in between. The CDR3 spells CSASFGQSIWGAFF. In DNA form, the CDR3 reads TGCAGTGCCTCCTTCGGACAGTCCATCTGGGGAGCTTTCTTT.

The chain carries TRBV15 and TRBJ1-2; 10 bases agree with TRBD1. V shed 2 bases, J shed 4 bases, and the junction held 10 bases outside the gene matches. Looked up from germline, CDR1 is LNHNV and CDR2 is YYDKDF (reference sequence). The CDR3 spans 17 residues. The chain's CDR3 is CATSRLPGQGVTYGYTF. CDR3 bases: TGTGCCACCAGCAGACTTCCCGGACAGGGGGTGACCTATGGCTACACCTTC.

This clonotype was seen more than once but under ten times. The CDR3 DNA reads TGTGCCAGCAGCGTAGGGGCTAGCGGCCTAATCACAGATACGCAGTATTTT. It is translated as CASSVGASGLITDTQYF. The gene calls are TRBV9 and TRBJ2-3; 7 positions match TRBD2. Losses at the gene ends were 0 bases for V and 2 bases for J; bases not matched to a gene: 9. This CDR3 has 17 residues. The germline V gene has CDR1 SGDLS and CDR2 YYNGEE.

This clonotype was detected only once. V and J are TRBV6-1 and TRBJ2-3; 7 bases are a match to TRBD2. Germline CDR1 and CDR2: MNHNS and SASEGT. The CDR3 contains 15 residues. With V trimmed by 1 base and J by 1 base, 2 bases remained unmatched. The DNA of the CDR3 is TGTGCCAGCAGTGAAGGGGGGGGAGGCACAGATACGCAGTATTTT. Its protein product is CASSEGGGGTDTQYF.

The V gene is TRBV5-1, the J gene TRBJ2-2; D remains unclear. Per the germline V gene, CDR1 is SGHRS and CDR2 is YFSETQ. There are 14 residues in the CDR3. Trimming stripped 0 bases from V and 8 bases from J, with 11 bases between. The CDR3 protein is CASSLAAAQGELFF. In DNA, the CDR3 is TGCGCCAGCAGCTTGGCTGCCGCCCAAGGGGAGCTGTTTTTT.

Only a few counts were recorded for this clonotype. The chain couples TRBV4-1 to TRBJ1-2; 8 nucleotides align to TRBD1. This CDR3 has 17 residues. The germline CDR1 and CDR2 sequences are MGHRA and YSYEKL. The trim removed 3 bases at V and 1 base at J, leaving 10 bases unmatched. Here the CDR3 DNA reads TGCGCCAGCAGCCACAGGACAGGGACACCGAATAACTATGGCTACACCTTC. Translation: CASSHRTGTPNNYGYTF.